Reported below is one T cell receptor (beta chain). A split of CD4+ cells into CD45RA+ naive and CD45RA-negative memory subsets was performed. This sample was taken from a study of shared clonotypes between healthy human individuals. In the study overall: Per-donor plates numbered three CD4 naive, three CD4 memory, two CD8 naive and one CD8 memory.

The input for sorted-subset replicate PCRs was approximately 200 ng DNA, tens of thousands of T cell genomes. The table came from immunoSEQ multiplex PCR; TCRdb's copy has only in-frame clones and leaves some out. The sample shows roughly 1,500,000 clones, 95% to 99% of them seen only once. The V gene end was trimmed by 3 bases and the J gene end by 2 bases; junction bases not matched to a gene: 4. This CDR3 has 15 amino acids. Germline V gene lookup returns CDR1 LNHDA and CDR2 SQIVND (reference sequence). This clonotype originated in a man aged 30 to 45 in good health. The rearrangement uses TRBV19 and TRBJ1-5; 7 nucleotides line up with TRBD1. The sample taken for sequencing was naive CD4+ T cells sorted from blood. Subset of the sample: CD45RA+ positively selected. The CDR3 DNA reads TGTGCCAGTAGTATTACAGGGGCAGGCAATCAGCCCCAGCATTTT. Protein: CASSITGAGNQPQHF.